These 13 T cell receptor beta chains were sequenced from one sample in a study of early T cells in non-severe SARS-CoV-2 infection. TCRdb analysed the 5' RACE reads with MiXCR anew, one entry per CDR3 protein. The table has tens of thousands of distinct CDR3 sequences, just under 15% seen once. Specimen: whole blood. These receptors were taken from an adult who was a healthcare worker with PCR-confirmed SARS-CoV-2 infection or an uninfected control (not recorded which).

The chain carries TRBV28 and TRBJ2-7; D may correspond to TRBD1 or TRBD2 (5 bases each). This CDR3 is 11 amino acids long. Germline V gene data show CDR1 as MDHEN and CDR2 as SYDVKM. V dropped 8 bases and J dropped 6 bases, with 11 bases sitting between them. CDR3 loop: CASGVRGEQYF. In DNA form, the CDR3 reads TGTGCCAGCGGAGTGAGGGGCGAGCAGTACTTC.

The rearrangement joins TRBV29-1 to TRBJ2-1; no reliable D call. Germline assignment: CDR1 SQVTM and CDR2 ANQGSEA. This CDR3 has 10 residues. Deletions cut 3 bases from V and 5 bases from J, with 2 bases between. CDR3 loop: CSVEHNEQFF. The CDR3 DNA sequence: TGCAGCGTTGAGCACAATGAGCAGTTCTTC.

This clonotype was seen more than once but under ten times. V usage is TRBV20-1 and J usage is TRBJ2-5, with 8 nucleotides matching TRBD2. V was clipped by 5 bases and J by 2 bases; unmatched bases: 4. This CDR3 is built from 13 residues. In germline, CDR1 is DFQATT, CDR2 SNEGSKA (reference sequence). CDR3 residues: CSALLAAQETQYF. The CDR3 nucleotides are TGCAGTGCTCTACTAGCGGCACAAGAGACCCAGTACTTC.

The V call is TRBV7-9, the J call TRBJ2-2; D remains unclear. Deletions cut 6 bases from V and 3 bases from J, with 2 bases between. The CDR3 is made up of 11 amino acids. Germline V lookup: CDR1 SEHNR, CDR2 FQNEAQ (reference sequence). This chain's CDR3 is CASSHTGELFF. For the CDR3, the DNA is TGTGCCAGCAGTCACACCGGGGAGCTGTTTTTT.

The table lists this clonotype with many counts. The rearrangement uses TRBV5-1 and TRBJ2-7; D unclear. The CDR3 length is 15 residues. Germline V gene lookup returns CDR1 SGHRS and CDR2 YFSETQ. The V end was cut by 7 bases, the J end by 1 base, with 18 bases between. The CDR3 loop reads CASRFLPDGSYEQYF. CDR3 coding DNA: TGCGCCAGCCGGTTTTTGCCAGACGGATCCTACGAGCAGTACTTC.

This clonotype appeared a few times. The CDR3, as DNA: TGTGCCAGCAGCGTAGGGGCTAGTACAACAGATACGCAGTATTTT. Translated: CASSVGASTTDTQYF. The chain links TRBV9 to TRBJ2-3; D gene unclear. Germline CDR1 is SGDLS and CDR2 is YYNGEE. Trimming removed 0 bases from V and 3 bases from J, with 11 bases in between. The CDR3 runs 15 residues.

There are a few counts of this clonotype. The J gene is TRBJ2-1, the V gene TRBV29-1, with a tentative D call TRBD2 (5 bases). Germline loops: CDR1 SQVTM, CDR2 ANQGSEA. V lost 6 bases to trimming and J lost 7 bases, with 10 bases between them. The CDR3 runs 11 residues. The CDR3 DNA follows: TGCAGCGTCCCCAGCGGAAATGAGCAGTTCTTC. Its translation: CSVPSGNEQFF.

Ten or more counts support this clonotype. The CDR3 loop is CASSTRGLEAFF. The CDR3 DNA is TGTGCCAGCAGCACCAGGGGGTTAGAAGCTTTCTTT. This chain connects TRBV7-9 to TRBJ1-1; TRBD1 matches at 7 bases. This CDR3 has 12 residues. Germline values: CDR1 SEHNR, CDR2 FQNEAQ (reference sequence). Germline trimming cut 5 bases from V and 8 bases from J; bases unmatched to any gene: 5. Drawing the rest from reference TRBV7-9 and TRBJ1-1, the complete variable domain is DTGVSQNPRHKITKRGQNVTFRCDPISEHNRLYWYRQTLGQGPEFLTYFQNEAQLEKSRLLSDRFSAERPKGSFSTLEIQRTEQGDSAMYLCASSTRGLEAFFGQGTRLTVV.

This clonotype was observed a handful of times. V is TRBV5-1 and J is TRBJ2-5; D could derive from TRBD1 or TRBD2 (5 bases each). This CDR3 comprises 14 residues. V was trimmed by 4 bases and J by 5 bases, leaving 15 bases between them. Looked up from germline, CDR1 is SGHRS and CDR2 is YFSETQ. The CDR3 region is CASSPEGPWETQYF. In nucleotides, the CDR3 is TGCGCCAGCAGCCCAGAGGGGCCGTGGGAGACCCAGTACTTC. Full variable domain (remainder filled in from reference TRBV5-1 and TRBJ2-5): KAGVTQTPRYLIKTRGQQVTLSCSPISGHRSVSWYQQTPGQGLQFLFEYFSETQRNKGNFPGRFSGRQFSNSRSEMNVSTLELGDSALYLCASSPEGPWETQYFGPGTRLLVL.

The V gene is TRBV9, the J gene TRBJ1-1; 7 positions agree with TRBD1. Germline V CDR1 and CDR2: SGDLS, YYNGEE. After removal of 4 bases from V and 1 base from J, the junction contained 7 bases not matched to a gene. The CDR3 is 15 amino acids. The CDR3 protein is CASSPQTGTNTEAFF. The CDR3 nucleotides are TGTGCCAGCAGCCCACAGACAGGGACGAACACTGAAGCTTTCTTT. The entire variable domain, with the rest obtained from reference TRBV9 and TRBJ1-1, is as follows: DSGVTQTPKHLITATGQRVTLRCSPRSGDLSVYWYQQSLDQGLQFLIQYYNGEERAKGNILERFSAQQFPDLHSELNLSSLELGDSALYFCASSPQTGTNTEAFFGQGTRLTVV.

This clonotype has only a few counts. The gene calls are TRBV5-5 and TRBJ1-2; D is possibly TRBD1 (5 bases). In germline, CDR1 is SGHKS, CDR2 YYEKEE (reference sequence). The CDR3 extends over 13 amino acids. Trimming removed 5 bases from V and 4 bases from J, with 12 bases in between. CDR3 DNA sequence: TGTGCCAGCAGTTTCGACAGAACCTATGGCTACACCTTC. Translation gives CASSFDRTYGYTF.

The genes are TRBV20-1 and TRBJ2-1, with 7 bases identical to TRBD2. Germline V gene data show CDR1 as DFQATT and CDR2 as SNEGSKA (reference sequence). This CDR3 has 11 residues. The CDR3 spells CSTRTSAEQFF. The CDR3 DNA follows: TGCAGCACGAGAACTAGCGCTGAGCAGTTCTTC.

This clonotype was recorded many times. For the CDR3, the DNA is TGTGCCAGCAGTTTGAGTCGATATGCCTCCTCCTACAATGAGCAGTTCTTC. Translating gives CASSLSRYASSYNEQFF. This rearrangement joins TRBV27 to TRBJ2-1; D is uncertain. V lost 3 bases, J lost 0 bases, and 15 bases lay in between. This CDR3 comprises 17 residues. CDR1 is MNHEY, CDR2 SMNVEV, per germline (reference sequence).